This record covers a single T cell receptor (beta chain). Antigen: not known. The data were taken from a study of OX40 agonist ivuxolimab in advanced cancers. Background on the study: It was ivuxolimab, an agonistic anti-OX40 (CD134) antibody, that patients were treated with. The diagnoses of dose-escalation patients were hepatocellular carcinoma, melanoma, renal cell or head and neck cancer. Points from the study as a whole: Low levels of normalized T-cell clonal expansion also appeared in some nonresponders. There was clonal expansion of CD4+ and CD8+ blood T cells by week 6 at 0.1 to 3.0 mg/kg.

Using immunoSEQ multiplex PCR, the repertoire was profiled, and TCRdb retains in-frame clones only, with some absent. This sample has roughly 90,000 clones, with around 85% found just once. This CDR3 spans 16 amino acids. The V end was cut by 3 bases, the J end by 0 bases, with 13 bases between. Germline V gives CDR1 LNHDA, CDR2 SQIVND (reference sequence). The source is an adult with an advanced solid tumor such as melanoma, head and neck, liver or kidney cancer. The J gene is TRBJ2-3, the V gene TRBV19, with D tentatively TRBD2 (5 bases). Specimen: CD4+ or CD8+ T cells sorted from blood, collected in a trial of the OX40 agonist ivuxolimab. The DNA of the CDR3 is TGTGCCAGTAGTATTTCCCCTACGGGGAGCACAGATACGCAGTATTTT. Its translation is CASSISPTGSTDTQYF.